This T cell receptor beta chain was documented in a study of chemoradiotherapy in HPV16-positive cancers. This clone was recorded once. Its antigen is not identified. Germline assignment: CDR1 GTSNPN and CDR2 SVGIG (reference sequence). Trimming cost V 0 bases and J 5 bases; bases outside gene matches: 11. The CDR3 is 17 residues long. Some clones are missing from TCRdb's copy, which holds only in-frame ones; the method was immunoSEQ multiplex PCR. The sample consists of tens of thousands of clones, more than 75% of them appearing once. Regarding the study as a whole: During treatment, candidate HPV-specific clones and E7-related motifs expanded in tumor. Better recurrence-free survival went with HPV-responsive T-cell expansion in HPV16-positive patients.

Samples were taken several times over chemoradiotherapy. The material was blood, obtained from a patient who underwent chemoradiotherapy. This chain joins TRBV30 and TRBJ2-5; 11 bases fit TRBD2. The clonotype originates from a human donor with HPV-associated anogenital cancer. The CDR3 here is CAWSVGLAGGGGETQYF. The CDR3 region has the DNA TGTGCCTGGAGTGTAGGGCTAGCGGGAGGAGGGGGGGAGACCCAGTACTTC.